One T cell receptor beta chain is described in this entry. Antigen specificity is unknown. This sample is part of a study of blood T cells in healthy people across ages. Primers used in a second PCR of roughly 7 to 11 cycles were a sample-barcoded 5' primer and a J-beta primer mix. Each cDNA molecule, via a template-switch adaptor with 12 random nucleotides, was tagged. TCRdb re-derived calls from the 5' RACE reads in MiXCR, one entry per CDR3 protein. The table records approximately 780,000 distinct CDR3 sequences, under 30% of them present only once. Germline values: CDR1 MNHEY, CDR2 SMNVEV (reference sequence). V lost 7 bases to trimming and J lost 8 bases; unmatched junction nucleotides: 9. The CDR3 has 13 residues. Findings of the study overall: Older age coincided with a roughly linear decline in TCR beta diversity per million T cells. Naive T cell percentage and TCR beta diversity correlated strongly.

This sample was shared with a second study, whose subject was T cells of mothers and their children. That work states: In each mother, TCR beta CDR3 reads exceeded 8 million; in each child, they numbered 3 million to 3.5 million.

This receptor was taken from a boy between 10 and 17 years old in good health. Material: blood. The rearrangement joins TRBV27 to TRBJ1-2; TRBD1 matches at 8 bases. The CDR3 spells CASTGGGKVGYTF. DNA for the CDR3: TGTGCCAGCACAGGGGGCGGCAAAGTGGGCTACACCTTC.